This T cell receptor (beta chain) was recovered during a study of blood T cell repertoires in COVID-19. About the study: Sites across the United States, Italy and Spain contributed samples from acute and convalescent COVID-19. T cells, B-cell-depleted T cells, or PBMCs provided the cDNA or gDNA that served as material.

Enrollees, roughly 18 to 89 years old, lived in 24 US areas. What the recovered Cohort 3 donors had was two negative PCRs, clearance, or symptom resolution. This CDR3 is built from 13 residues. CDR1 SGHAT and CDR2 FQNNGV come from the germline V gene. V was trimmed by 5 bases and J by 6 bases, leaving 11 bases between them. Assay: immunoSEQ multiplex PCR; the TCRdb copy retains only in-frame clones and omits some. The table includes about 220,000 clones, over 75% detected once. This clone was detected only a few times. This sequence originates from a woman aged 55-70 years who had recovered from COVID-19. The sequenced sample consisted of PBMCs or T cells enriched from blood (not recorded which). The chain employs TRBV11-2 and TRBJ1-5, with D uncertain. CDR3 coding DNA: TGTGCCAGCAGCCCTATTTCGGGTCAGCCCCAGCATTTT. As protein: CASSPISGQPQHF.